The 5 T cell receptor beta chains presented below share a single source sample, sequenced in a study of identical twins. TCRdb reprocessed the 5' RACE reads via MiXCR and lists one record per CDR3 protein. The sample records around 690,000 distinct CDR3 sequences, around 20% being singletons. These same data were also listed under a study on T cells expressing NK-cell markers.

The sample comprised PBMCs. All receptors come from a woman aged 18-29 years in good health.

This clonotype was picked up a small number of times. The V gene is TRBV12-3 or TRBV12-4, the J gene TRBJ2-7; 7 bases agree with TRBD1. V dropped 4 bases and J dropped 2; count of bases not matched to a gene: 8. The CDR3 covers 15 residues. The chain's CDR3 is CASSWYKGATYEQYF. CDR3 bases: TGTGCCAGCAGTTGGTACAAGGGGGCCACCTACGAGCAGTACTTC.

This clonotype has only a few counts. V usage is TRBV6-2 or TRBV6-3 and J usage is TRBJ2-7; D uncertain. Looked up from germline, CDR1 is MNHEY and CDR2 is SVGEGT. The CDR3 extends over 13 amino acids. V shed 0 bases and J shed 5 bases, with 8 bases lying between them. The CDR3 bases are TGTGCCAGCAGTTACTCCTGGGTAGACGAGCAGTACTTC. Its protein is CASSYSWVDEQYF.

This clonotype was recorded a few times. The CDR3: CASAGDRFQETQYF. The DNA of the CDR3 is TGTGCTAGTGCCGGGGACAGGTTCCAAGAGACCCAGTACTTC. This sequence joins TRBV12-5 and TRBJ2-5, with 8 bases lining up with TRBD1. The CDR3 is made up of 14 amino acids. CDR1 is LGHNT and CDR2 is FRNRAP in the germline V gene. The junction had 5 bases not matched to a gene; V was cut back by 7 bases and J by 1 base.

In this sample, this clonotype turned up many times. The rearrangement joins TRBV10-1 to TRBJ2-5, with D possibly TRBD1 on 6 matching bases. V was clipped by 6 bases and J by 5 bases, with 22 bases between them. This CDR3 comprises 16 residues. Germline V lookup: CDR1 WNHNN, CDR2 SYGVQD (reference sequence). CDR3 residues: CASSYGRAGVVETQYF. The CDR3 bases are TGCGCCAGCAGCTACGGACGGGCAGGGGTAGTTGAGACCCAGTACTTC.

This clonotype occurred a few times. J is TRBJ1-2 and V is TRBV5-1, with 8 bases lining up with TRBD1. The germline V gene has CDR1 SGHRS and CDR2 YFSETQ. V shed 5 bases and J 6 bases; nucleotides not matched to a gene: 3. The CDR3 is 12 residues long. CDR3 residues: CASRWGQDGYTF. Written as DNA, the CDR3 is TGCGCCAGCAGATGGGGACAGGATGGCTACACCTTC.